The rows below give T cell receptor beta chains drawn from one sample of a study of shared clonotypes between healthy human individuals. Data came from immunoSEQ multiplex PCR; TCRdb stores just in-frame clones and leaves some out. Found here are about 990,000 clones, 75% to 85% of them singletons; the top ten hold 0.6% to 0.75%. Input material: memory CD4+ T cells from PBMCs. These receptors all come from a man aged 18 to 29 in good health. Some clones in this sample may be carry-over from other donors' samples. Both conserved end residues are part of each CDR3. D genes are given only for firm matches. Size values are once, few and many counts, or a class for expanded clones, and some rows have none.

V gene	J gene	clone size	CDR3 length	D gene	CDR3 DNA	CDR3 protein
TRBV11-3	TRBJ2-1	once	15	TRBD2	TGTGCCAGCTCGGGCGGGAGGAGCTCCTACAATGAGCAGTTCTTC	CASSGGRSSYNEQFF
TRBV28	TRBJ1-1	NA	16	TRBD1	TGTGCCAGCAGTGGGGGGACAGGGGACAAACCTGATACGGCTTTCTTT	CASSGGTGDKPDTAFF
TRBV7-2	TRBJ1-1	once	18	TRBD1	TGTGCCAGCAGCTTGCAGGCCAGGGGGTCTGTAAGGGACACTGAAGCTTTCTTT	CASSLQARGSVRDTEAFF
TRBV10-3	TRBJ1-1	few	14	NA	TGTGCCATCAGTGAGTCGACAGGGAACACTGAAGCTTTCTTT	CAISESTGNTEAFF
TRBV21-1	TRBJ1-2	NA	17	NA	TGTGCCAGCAGCACGGAAGGGGGCGCGAAGAGTAACTATGGCTACACCTTC	CASSTEGGAKSNYGYTF
TRBV5-8	TRBJ2-7	NA	15	NA	TGTGCCAGCAGCTTGGGTGGGCAGGGGGGCTACGAGCAGTACTTC	CASSLGGQGGYEQYF
TRBV11-2	TRBJ2-2	NA	15	TRBD2	TGTGCCAGCAGCTTTCTAGCGGGAGGGACCGGGGAGCTGTTTTTT	CASSFLAGGTGELFF
TRBV2	TRBJ1-1	few	12	NA	TGTGCCAGTGCGTGGGGTGTTGGTGAAGCTTTCTTT	CASAWGVGEAFF
TRBV6-1	TRBJ2-1	NA	17	NA	TGTGCCAGCAGTGAAGCGCTCCCCGTACTCTCCTACAATGAGCAGTTCTTC	CASSEALPVLSYNEQFF
TRBV30	TRBJ1-4	NA	14	NA	TGTGCCTGGAGTGTTGCGGGGGCCGGGGAAAAACTGTTTTTT	CAWSVAGAGEKLFF
TRBV6-5	TRBJ1-4	NA	16	TRBD1	TGTGCCAGCAGTTACTCGTCCGGGACAGGGATTGAAAAACTGTTTTTT	CASSYSSGTGIEKLFF
TRBV5-5	TRBJ1-1	NA	15	NA	TGTGCCAGCAGCTTGTGGGGCTCCATGAACACTGAAGCTTTCTTT	CASSLWGSMNTEAFF
TRBV9	TRBJ1-2	NA	14	NA	TGTGCCAGCAGCGTGGGCCCGGGTAACTATGGCTACACCTTC	CASSVGPGNYGYTF
TRBV7-2	TRBJ1-1	NA	16	NA	TGTGCCAGCAGCTTAGTCGTGTCCTCGGGGCGGACTGAAGCTTTCTTT	CASSLVVSSGRTEAFF
TRBV11-3	TRBJ2-3	NA	14	NA	TGTGCCAGCAGCTTAGGCTCGGAGCTCCATACGCAGTATTTT	CASSLGSELHTQYF
TRBV5-4	TRBJ2-5	few	15	TRBD1	TGTGCCAGCGGTCAAGGCTTGGGACAGCAAGAGACCCAGTACTTC	CASGQGLGQQETQYF
TRBV19	TRBJ2-1	NA	18	TRBD2	TGTGCCAGTAGTCCCTCCCGAATAGCGGGAGGATTCTACAATGAGCAGTTCTTC	CASSPSRIAGGFYNEQFF
TRBV7-8	TRBJ2-1	once	17	TRBD2	TGTGCCAGCAGCCCCTTTCCAGCGGGAGCCTCCTACAATGAGCAGTTCTTC	CASSPFPAGASYNEQFF
TRBV29-1	TRBJ2-3	NA	15	NA	TGCAGCACAAGGTGGGGGGGGCCATCGACAGATACGCAGTATTTT	CSTRWGGPSTDTQYF
TRBV7-2	TRBJ1-1	few	12	NA	TGTGCCAGCAGCAGGGTCGGCACTGAAGCTTTCTTT	CASSRVGTEAFF
TRBV30	TRBJ1-1	NA	14	NA	TGTGCCTGGAGTGTAGTGACAGTGAACACTGAAGCTTTCTTT	CAWSVVTVNTEAFF
TRBV5-1	TRBJ2-1	NA	17	TRBD2	TGCGCCAGCAGCTTGGCCCTTGCGGGAGGGGCCTACAATGAGCAGTTCTTC	CASSLALAGGAYNEQFF
TRBV28	TRBJ2-7	NA	14	TRBD2	TGTGCCACCACAACGGGGGGGAGAATGAAGGAGCAGTACTTC	CATTTGGRMKEQYF
TRBV11-1	TRBJ2-2	NA	16	TRBD2	TGTGCCAGCAGCAAGAGGCTAGCGGGAGTATCTGGGGAGCTGTTTTTT	CASSKRLAGVSGELFF
TRBV27	TRBJ1-1	NA	12	NA	TGTGCCAGCAGTTTACTTGGAACTGAAGCTTTCTTT	CASSLLGTEAFF
TRBV28	TRBJ1-4	once	16	TRBD1	TGTGCCAGCAGTTTACGTCGGACAGGGTCGAGTGAAAAACTGTTTTTT	CASSLRRTGSSEKLFF
TRBV5-1	TRBJ2-7	NA	14	NA	TGCGCCAGCAGCTCAACCGGACAGGGAGGGGAGCAGTACTTC	CASSSTGQGGEQYF
TRBV4-2	TRBJ2-3	NA	14	NA	TGTGCCAGCAGCCAAGATCCCCAGGCAGATACGCAGTATTTT	CASSQDPQADTQYF
TRBV30	TRBJ2-5	NA	14	TRBD2	TGTGCCTGGAGGTTGAGCGGGAGTGGAGAGACCCAGTACTTC	CAWRLSGSGETQYF
TRBV9	TRBJ2-1	NA	13	NA	TGTGCCAGCAGCGCGAGGGCCCCAAGTGAGCAGTTCTTC	CASSARAPSEQFF
TRBV5-1	TRBJ2-7	NA	14	NA	TGCGCCAGCAGCTTGGACGGGAGCTTTTACGAGCAGTACTTC	CASSLDGSFYEQYF
TRBV5-1	TRBJ2-7	once	14	NA	TGCGCCAGCGCTTATGGGGTGCCTCTCAACGAGCAGTACTTC	CASAYGVPLNEQYF
TRBV5-1	TRBJ2-3	NA	17	TRBD2	TGCGCCAGCAGCTTGGCCCTGGCGGGAGGGCCCACAGATACGCAGTATTTT	CASSLALAGGPTDTQYF
TRBV30	TRBJ2-5	NA	13	NA	TGTGCCTGGAGTGTACAGTTGCAAGAGACCCAGTACTTC	CAWSVQLQETQYF
TRBV5-1	TRBJ2-1	NA	16	NA	TGCGCCAGCAGCACAGAACAGCCAGGGGTTTACAATGAGCAGTTCTTC	CASSTEQPGVYNEQFF
TRBV28	TRBJ1-3	NA	15	NA	TGTGCCAGTTTGCAAGTCAGGAACTCTGGAAACACCATATATTTT	CASLQVRNSGNTIYF
TRBV7-9	TRBJ1-2	NA	16	TRBD1	TGTGCCAGCAGCTCCTGGGACAGGAGGAGTAACTATGGCTACACCTTC	CASSSWDRRSNYGYTF
TRBV4-1	TRBJ2-4	NA	15	NA	TGCGCCAGCAGCCAGGAGACAGGTAACAAAAACATTCAGTACTTC	CASSQETGNKNIQYF
TRBV7-9	TRBJ2-2	few	16	NA	TGTGCCAGCAGCTTAGTTCAGGGAATCGGGACCGGGGAGCTGTTTTTT	CASSLVQGIGTGELFF
TRBV28	TRBJ2-5	few	12	NA	TGTGCCAGCAGCCAGGGAAAAGAGACCCAGTACTTC	CASSQGKETQYF
TRBV5-4	TRBJ2-5	NA	16	TRBD2	TGTGCCAGCAGCTCGGTAACTAGCGGGAGGGCGGAGACCCAGTACTTC	CASSSVTSGRAETQYF
TRBV9	TRBJ2-2	NA	15	TRBD2	TGTGCCAGCAGCCGCTCCCGGGGGGACACCGGGGAGCTGTTTTTT	CASSRSRGDTGELFF
TRBV30	TRBJ1-5	NA	15	TRBD1	TGTGCCTGGGGGGTGGGGACAGGGGTAAATCAGCCCCAGCATTTT	CAWGVGTGVNQPQHF
TRBV28	TRBJ2-7	NA	14	TRBD1	TGTGCCAGCAGTCCCGCCGGACAGGCCTACGAGCAGTACTTC	CASSPAGQAYEQYF
TRBV20-1	TRBJ2-3	many	11	NA	TGCAGTGCTAGAGAGGGAGATACGCAGTATTTT	CSAREGDTQYF
TRBV7-9	TRBJ2-1	NA	16	TRBD2	TGTGCCAGCAGCTTAGCGGCGGGAGGGCCACACAATGAGCAGTTCTTC	CASSLAAGGPHNEQFF
TRBV5-1	TRBJ2-2	NA	15	NA	TGCGCCAGCAGTATGTCAGGCTTGAACACCGGGGAGCTGTTTTTT	CASSMSGLNTGELFF
TRBV5-1	TRBJ1-1	few	15	TRBD1	TGCGCCAGCAGAACAGGGGGCGGCCCGAACACTGAAGCTTTCTTT	CASRTGGGPNTEAFF
TRBV6-5	TRBJ1-1	few	14	NA	TGTGCCAGCAGTACGGGTGGGACGGAAACTGAAGCTTTCTTT	CASSTGGTETEAFF
TRBV4-1	TRBJ2-3	NA	15	NA	TGCGCCAGCAGCCAAACTGAGGCCCGTCCGGATACGCAGTATTTT	CASSQTEARPDTQYF
TRBV18	TRBJ1-1	NA	15	NA	TGTGCCAGCTCACACCCCGAGGGGATGAACACTGAAGCTTTCTTT	CASSHPEGMNTEAFF
TRBV7-8	TRBJ1-1	NA	14	NA	TGTGCCAGCAGCTTAGTACAGGGGAACACTGAAGCTTTCTTT	CASSLVQGNTEAFF
TRBV7-6	TRBJ1-5	NA	15	NA	TGTGCCAGCAGCTTAGGAGTGTTAGGCAATCAGCCCCAGCATTTT	CASSLGVLGNQPQHF
TRBV28	TRBJ2-1	few	16	TRBD2	TGTGCCAGCAGTTTTTACGGGGGGAGCTCCTACAATGAGCAGTTCTTC	CASSFYGGSSYNEQFF
TRBV19	TRBJ1-1	NA	13	NA	TGTGCCAGTAGTAAAGGTCCCAACACTGAAGCTTTCTTT	CASSKGPNTEAFF
TRBV7-3	TRBJ2-1	NA	15	NA	TGTGCCAGCAGCCGTGTCGGGGACATCTACAATGAGCAGTTCTTC	CASSRVGDIYNEQFF
TRBV7-9	TRBJ2-3	NA	14	NA	TGTGCCAGCAGCTTAGAAACCAGCACAGATACGCAGTATTTT	CASSLETSTDTQYF
TRBV11-1	TRBJ2-3	NA	14	NA	TGTGCCAGCAGCTTATGGGGTAGCACAGATACGCAGTATTTT	CASSLWGSTDTQYF
TRBV5-1	TRBJ2-3	NA	15	NA	TGCGCCAGCAGCCTAGAGTGGGCCCTCACAGATACGCAGTATTTT	CASSLEWALTDTQYF